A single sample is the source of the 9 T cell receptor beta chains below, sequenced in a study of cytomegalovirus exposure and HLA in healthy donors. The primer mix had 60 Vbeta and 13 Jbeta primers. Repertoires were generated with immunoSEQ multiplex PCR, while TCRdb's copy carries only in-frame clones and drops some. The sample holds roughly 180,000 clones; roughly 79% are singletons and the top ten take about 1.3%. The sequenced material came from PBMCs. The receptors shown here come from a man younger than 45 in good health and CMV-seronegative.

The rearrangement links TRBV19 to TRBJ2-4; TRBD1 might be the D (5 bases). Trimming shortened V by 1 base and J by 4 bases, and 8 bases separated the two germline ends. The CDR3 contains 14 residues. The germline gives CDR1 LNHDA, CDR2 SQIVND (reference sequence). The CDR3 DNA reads TGTGCCAGTAGTATAGGGCCAGGGAAAAACATTCAGTACTTC. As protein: CASSIGPGKNIQYF.

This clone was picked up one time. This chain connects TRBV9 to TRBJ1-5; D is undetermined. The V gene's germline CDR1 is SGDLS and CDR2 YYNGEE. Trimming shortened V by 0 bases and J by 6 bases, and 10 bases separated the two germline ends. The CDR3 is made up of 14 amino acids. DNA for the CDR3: TGTGCCAGCAGCGTAGATGATGGGCCTCAGCCCCAGCATTTT. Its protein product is CASSVDDGPQPQHF.

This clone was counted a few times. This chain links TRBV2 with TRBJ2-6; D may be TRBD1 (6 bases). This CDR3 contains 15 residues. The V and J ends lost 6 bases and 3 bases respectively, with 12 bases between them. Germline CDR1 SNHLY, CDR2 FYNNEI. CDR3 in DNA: TGTGCCAGCAGGAACAGGGATGGTGGGGCCAACGTCCTGACTTTC. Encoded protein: CASRNRDGGANVLTF.

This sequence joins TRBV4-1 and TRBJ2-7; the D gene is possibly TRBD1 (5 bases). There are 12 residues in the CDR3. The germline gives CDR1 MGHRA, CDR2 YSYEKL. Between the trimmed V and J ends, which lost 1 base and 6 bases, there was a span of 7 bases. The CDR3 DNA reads TGCGCCAGCAGCCAAGCTGGGGCCGAGCAGTACTTC. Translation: CASSQAGAEQYF.

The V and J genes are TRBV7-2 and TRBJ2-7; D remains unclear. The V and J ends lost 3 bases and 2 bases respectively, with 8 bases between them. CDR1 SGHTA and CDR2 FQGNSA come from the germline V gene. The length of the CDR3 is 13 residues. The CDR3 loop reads CASSFAKPYEQYF. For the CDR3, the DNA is TGTGCCAGCAGCTTCGCGAAGCCCTACGAGCAGTACTTC. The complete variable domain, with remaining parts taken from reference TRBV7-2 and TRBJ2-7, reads GAGVSQSPSNKVTEKGKDVELRCDPISGHTALYWYRQSLGQGLEFLIYFQGNSAPDKSGLPSDRFSAERTGGSVSTLTIQRTQQEDSAVYLCASSFAKPYEQYFGPGTRLTVT.

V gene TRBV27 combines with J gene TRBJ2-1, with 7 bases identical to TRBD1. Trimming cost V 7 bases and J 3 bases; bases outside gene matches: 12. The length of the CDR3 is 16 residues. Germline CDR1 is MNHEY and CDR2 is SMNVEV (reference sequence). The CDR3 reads CASTPAGTVGYNEQFF. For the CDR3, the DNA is TGTGCCAGCACTCCCGCCGGGACAGTGGGCTACAATGAGCAGTTCTTC.

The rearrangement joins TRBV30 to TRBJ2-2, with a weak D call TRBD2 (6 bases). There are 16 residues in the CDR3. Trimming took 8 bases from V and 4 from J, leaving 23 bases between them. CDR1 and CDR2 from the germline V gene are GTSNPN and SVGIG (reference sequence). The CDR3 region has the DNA TGTGCCCAGTCACCCGGAGGGTTGGTTAGCACCGGGGAGCTGTTTTTT. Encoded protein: CAQSPGGLVSTGELFF. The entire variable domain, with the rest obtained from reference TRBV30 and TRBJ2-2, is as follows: SQTIHQWPATLVQPVGSPLSLECTVEGTSNPNLYWYRQAAGRGLQLLFYSVGIGQISSEVPQNLSASRPQDRQFILSSKKLLLSDSGFYLCAQSPGGLVSTGELFFGEGSRLTVL.

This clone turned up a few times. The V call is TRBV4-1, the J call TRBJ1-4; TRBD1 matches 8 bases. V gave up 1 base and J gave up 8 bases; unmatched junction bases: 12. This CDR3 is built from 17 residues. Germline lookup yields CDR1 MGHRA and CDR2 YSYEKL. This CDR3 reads CASSQAAGGWDSEKLFF. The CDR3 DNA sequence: TGCGCCAGCAGCCAAGCGGCAGGGGGCTGGGATTCAGAAAAACTGTTTTTT.

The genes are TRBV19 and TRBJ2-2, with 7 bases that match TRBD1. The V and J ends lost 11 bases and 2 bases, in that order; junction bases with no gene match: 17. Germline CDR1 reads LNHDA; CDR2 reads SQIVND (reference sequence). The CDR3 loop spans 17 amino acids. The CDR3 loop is CASMTGSGGANTGELFF. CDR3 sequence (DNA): TGTGCCTCTATGACAGGGTCGGGTGGGGCTAACACCGGGGAGCTGTTTTTT.